Sequencing of this T cell receptor (beta chain) was carried out in a study of glioma-infiltrating T cells. Amplification of TCR alpha and beta CDR3 regions from RNA used iRepertoire nested multiplex PCR. Tissue mRNA or PBMC total RNA, roughly 90-400 ng, went into one-step reverse transcription and amplification. One entry per CDR3 protein results from TCRdb running MiXCR on the multiplex PCR reads. The data contain roughly 130,000 distinct CDR3 sequences, approximately 26% of them singletons. Study outcomes and limitations: Tissue and blood shared very few CDR3 sequences.

The CDR3 extends over 15 amino acids. CDR1 is LGHDT, CDR2 YNNKEL, per germline (reference sequence). Trimming stripped 0 bases from V and 5 bases from J, with 10 bases between. In the case of this clonotype: Antigen specificity is unknown.

Sequencing was carried out using glioma tissue, nonneoplastic brain tissue, or PBMCs (not recorded which). The V gene is TRBV3-1, the J gene TRBJ2-2; possible D gene TRBD1, 6 bases. This clonotype was sampled from a human donor with low-grade glioma or glioblastoma, undergoing nonglioma brain surgery, or in good health (not recorded which). The CDR3 sequence is CASSQDSQGTGELFF. DNA for the CDR3: TGTGCCAGCAGCCAAGATTCTCAGGGGACCGGGGAGCTGTTTTTT.